This TCR beta chain was recovered during a study of shared clonotypes between healthy human individuals. The table came from immunoSEQ multiplex PCR; TCRdb's copy has only in-frame clones and leaves some out. The table includes 2.3 million or so clones, 93% detected once. The sequenced material came from naive CD4+ T cells from PBMCs. As for subset: CD45RA+ positively selected. The TCR was taken from a man younger than 35 in good health. Some clones in this sample may be carry-over from other donors' samples.

The chain's CDR3 is CASSLFRAGANVLTF. The DNA for the CDR3 is TGTGCCAGCAGCTTATTTAGGGCTGGGGCCAACGTCCTGACTTTC. The chain links TRBV7-2 to TRBJ2-6; D ambiguous. Germline-derived CDR1 and CDR2 are SGHTA and FQGNSA. Trimming left V 2 bases short and J 2 bases short, with 7 bases between. The CDR3 is 15 amino acids.